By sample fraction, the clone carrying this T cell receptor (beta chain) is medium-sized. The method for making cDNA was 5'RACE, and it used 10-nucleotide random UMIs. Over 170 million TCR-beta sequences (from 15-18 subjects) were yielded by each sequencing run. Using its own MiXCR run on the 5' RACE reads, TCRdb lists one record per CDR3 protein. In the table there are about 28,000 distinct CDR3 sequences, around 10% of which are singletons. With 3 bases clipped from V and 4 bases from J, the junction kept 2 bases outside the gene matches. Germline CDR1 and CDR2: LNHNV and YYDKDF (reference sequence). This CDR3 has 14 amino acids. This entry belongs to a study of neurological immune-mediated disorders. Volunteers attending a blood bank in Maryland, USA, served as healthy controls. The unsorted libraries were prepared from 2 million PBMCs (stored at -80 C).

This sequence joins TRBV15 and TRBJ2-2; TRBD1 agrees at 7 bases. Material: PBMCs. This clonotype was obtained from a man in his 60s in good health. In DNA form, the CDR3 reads TGTGCCACCAGCAGGGGACAGCTCACCGGGGAGCTGTTTTTT. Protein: CATSRGQLTGELFF. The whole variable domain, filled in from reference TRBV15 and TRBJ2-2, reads DAMVIQNPRYQVTQFGKPVTLSCSQTLNHNVMYWYQQKSSQAPKLLFHYYDKDFNNEADTPDNFQSRRPNTSFCFLDIRSPGLGDTAMYLCATSRGQLTGELFFGEGSRLTVL.